This T cell receptor beta chain was sequenced in a study of shared clonotypes between healthy human individuals. About the study: The plates for each donor numbered three CD4 naive, three CD4 memory, two CD8 naive and one CD8 memory. Study-level findings and limits: Memory subsets had estimated richness that was generally smaller than that of naive subsets.

For every subset, genomic DNA was evenly distributed across several immunoSEQ plates. Per the study methods: In the immunoSEQ data, sequences were junction-only and lacked quality scores, so filtering differed. Libraries were prepared by immunoSEQ multiplex PCR; TCRdb keeps only in-frame clonotypes and omits some of them. V, J and clone size derive from that table, while D and trimming were established from the DNA sequence. The sample lists about 1.1 million clones, about four fifths seen once, with 0.52% in the top ten. Germline V gene lookup returns CDR1 SEHNR and CDR2 FQNEAQ (reference sequence). The V and J ends lost 5 bases and 4 bases, in that order; junction bases with no gene match: 7. This CDR3 comprises 15 residues. Concerning this clone itself: The antigen is unknown.

The sequencing sample was made of memory CD4+ T cells from PBMCs. The subset was: CD45RA-negative fraction. This TCR derives from a young man in good health. Some clones in this sample may be carry-over from other donors' samples. This rearrangement joins TRBV7-9 to TRBJ2-2; 7 nucleotides line up with TRBD1. The CDR3 reads CASSLRQGSTGELFF. The CDR3 DNA sequence: TGTGCCAGCAGCCTAAGACAGGGTTCCACCGGGGAGCTGTTTTTT.